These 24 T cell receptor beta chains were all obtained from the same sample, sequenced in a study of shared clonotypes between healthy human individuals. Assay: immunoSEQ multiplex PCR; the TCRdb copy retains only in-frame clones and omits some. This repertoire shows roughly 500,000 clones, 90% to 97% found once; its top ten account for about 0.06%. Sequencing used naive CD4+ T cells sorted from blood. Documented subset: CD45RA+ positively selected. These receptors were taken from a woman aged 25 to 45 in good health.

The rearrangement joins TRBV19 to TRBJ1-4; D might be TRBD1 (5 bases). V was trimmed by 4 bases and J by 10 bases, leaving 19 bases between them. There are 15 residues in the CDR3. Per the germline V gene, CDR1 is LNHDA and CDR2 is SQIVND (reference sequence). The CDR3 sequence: CASSTETTGEGKLFF. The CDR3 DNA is TGTGCCAGTAGTACAGAAACTACAGGAGAAGGAAAACTGTTTTTT.

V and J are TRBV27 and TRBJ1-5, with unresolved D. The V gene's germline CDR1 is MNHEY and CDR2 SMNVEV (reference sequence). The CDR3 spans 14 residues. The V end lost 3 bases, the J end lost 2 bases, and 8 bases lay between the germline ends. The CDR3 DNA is TGTGCCAGCAGTTTCGGTACAGGCAATCAGCCCCAGCATTTT. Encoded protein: CASSFGTGNQPQHF.

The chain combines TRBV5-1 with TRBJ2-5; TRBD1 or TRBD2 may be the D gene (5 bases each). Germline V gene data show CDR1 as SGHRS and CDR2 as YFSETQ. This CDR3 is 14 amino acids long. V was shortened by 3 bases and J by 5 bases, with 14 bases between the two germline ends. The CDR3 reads CASSSPSEGETQYF. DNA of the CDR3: TGCGCCAGCAGCTCTCCTTCTGAGGGGGAGACCCAGTACTTC.

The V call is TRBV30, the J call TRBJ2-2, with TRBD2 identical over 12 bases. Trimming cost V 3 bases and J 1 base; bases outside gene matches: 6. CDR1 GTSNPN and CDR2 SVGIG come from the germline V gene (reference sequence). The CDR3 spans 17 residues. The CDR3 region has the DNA TGTGCCTGGAGAAAGACTAGCGGGAGAGTGAACACCGGGGAGCTGTTTTTT. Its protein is CAWRKTSGRVNTGELFF.

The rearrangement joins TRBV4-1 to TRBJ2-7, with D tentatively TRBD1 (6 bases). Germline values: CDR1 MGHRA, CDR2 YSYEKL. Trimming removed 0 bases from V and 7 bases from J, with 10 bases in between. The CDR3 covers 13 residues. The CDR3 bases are TGCGCCAGCAGCCAAGAACAGGGCGGAGAGCAGTACTTC. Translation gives CASSQEQGGEQYF.

For the CDR3, the DNA is TGTGCCAGCAGGTTCGGACACGCAACTAATGAAAAACTGTTTTTT. This encodes CASRFGHATNEKLFF. This chain links TRBV6-1 with TRBJ1-4; TRBD1 might be the D (5 bases). This CDR3 contains 15 residues. V was pared by 6 bases and J by 0 bases, with 11 bases between. CDR1 is MNHNS, CDR2 SASEGT, per germline.

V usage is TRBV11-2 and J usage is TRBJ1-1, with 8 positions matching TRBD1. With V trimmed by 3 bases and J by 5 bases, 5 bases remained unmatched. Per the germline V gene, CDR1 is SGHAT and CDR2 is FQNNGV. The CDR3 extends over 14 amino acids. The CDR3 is CASSFTRGPTEAFF. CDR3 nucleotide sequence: TGTGCCAGCAGCTTTACCAGGGGGCCGACTGAAGCTTTCTTT. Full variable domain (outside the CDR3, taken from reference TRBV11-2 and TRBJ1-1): EAGVAQSPRYKIIEKRQSVAFWCNPISGHATLYWYQQILGQGPKLLIQFQNNGVVDDSQLPKDRFSAERLKGVDSTLKIQPAKLEDSAVYLCASSFTRGPTEAFFGQGTRLTVV.

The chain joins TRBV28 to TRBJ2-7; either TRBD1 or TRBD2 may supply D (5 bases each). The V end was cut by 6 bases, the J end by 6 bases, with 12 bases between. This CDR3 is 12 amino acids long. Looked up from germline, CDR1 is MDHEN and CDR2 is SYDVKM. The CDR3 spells CASRSGAFEQYF. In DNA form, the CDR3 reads TGTGCCAGCAGATCCGGGGCCTTCGAGCAGTACTTC. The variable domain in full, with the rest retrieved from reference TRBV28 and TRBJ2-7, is DVKVTQSSRYLVKRTGEKVFLECVQDMDHENMFWYRQDPGLGLRLIYFSYDVKMKEKGDIPEGYSVSREKKERFSLILESASTNQTSMYLCASRSGAFEQYFGPGTRLTVT.

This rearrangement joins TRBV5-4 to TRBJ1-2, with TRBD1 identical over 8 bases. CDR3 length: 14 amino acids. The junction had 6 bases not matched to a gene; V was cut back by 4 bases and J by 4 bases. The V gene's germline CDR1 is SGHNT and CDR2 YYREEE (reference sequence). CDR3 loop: CASSHPGTGYGYTF. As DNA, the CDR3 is TGTGCCAGCAGCCATCCTGGGACAGGCTATGGCTACACCTTC.

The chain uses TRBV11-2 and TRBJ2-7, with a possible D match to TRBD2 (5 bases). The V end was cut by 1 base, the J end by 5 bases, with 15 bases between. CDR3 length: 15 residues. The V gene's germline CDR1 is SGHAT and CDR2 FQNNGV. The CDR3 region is CASSLGAGLSDEQYF. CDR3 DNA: TGTGCCAGCAGCTTAGGGGCCGGACTTTCCGACGAGCAGTACTTC.

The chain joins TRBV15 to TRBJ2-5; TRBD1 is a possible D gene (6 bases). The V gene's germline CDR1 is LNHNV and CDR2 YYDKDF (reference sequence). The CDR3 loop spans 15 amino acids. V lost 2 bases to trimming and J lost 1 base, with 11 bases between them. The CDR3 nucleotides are TGTGCCACCAGCAGAATGAGGACAGTCCAAGAGACCCAGTACTTC. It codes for CATSRMRTVQETQYF.

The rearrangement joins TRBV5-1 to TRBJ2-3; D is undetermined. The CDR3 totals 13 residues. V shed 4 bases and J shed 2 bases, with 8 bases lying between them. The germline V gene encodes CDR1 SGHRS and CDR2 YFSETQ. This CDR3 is CASSPENTDTQYF. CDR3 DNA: TGCGCCAGCAGCCCAGAAAACACAGATACGCAGTATTTT. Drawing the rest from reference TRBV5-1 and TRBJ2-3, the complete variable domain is KAGVTQTPRYLIKTRGQQVTLSCSPISGHRSVSWYQQTPGQGLQFLFEYFSETQRNKGNFPGRFSGRQFSNSRSEMNVSTLELGDSALYLCASSPENTDTQYFGPGTRLTVL.

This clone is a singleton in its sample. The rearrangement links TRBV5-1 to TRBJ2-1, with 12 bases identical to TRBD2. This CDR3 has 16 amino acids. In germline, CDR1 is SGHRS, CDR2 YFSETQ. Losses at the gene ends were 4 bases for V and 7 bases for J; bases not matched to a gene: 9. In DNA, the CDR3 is TGCGCCAGCAGCCCACTTAGCCTAGCGGGAGGGAATGAGCAGTTCTTC. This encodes CASSPLSLAGGNEQFF.

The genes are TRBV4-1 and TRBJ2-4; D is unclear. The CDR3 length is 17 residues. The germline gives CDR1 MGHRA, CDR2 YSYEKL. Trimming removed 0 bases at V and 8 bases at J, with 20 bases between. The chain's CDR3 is CASSQEGAAQFRDIQYF. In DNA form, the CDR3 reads TGCGCCAGCAGCCAAGAAGGCGCAGCCCAGTTTAGGGACATTCAGTACTTC.

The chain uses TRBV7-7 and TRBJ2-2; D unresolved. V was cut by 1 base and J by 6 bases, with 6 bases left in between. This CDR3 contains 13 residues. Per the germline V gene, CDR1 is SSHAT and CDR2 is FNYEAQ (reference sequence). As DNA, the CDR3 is TGTGCCAGCAGCTTAGATGCGCCCGGGGAGCTGTTTTTT. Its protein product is CASSLDAPGELFF.

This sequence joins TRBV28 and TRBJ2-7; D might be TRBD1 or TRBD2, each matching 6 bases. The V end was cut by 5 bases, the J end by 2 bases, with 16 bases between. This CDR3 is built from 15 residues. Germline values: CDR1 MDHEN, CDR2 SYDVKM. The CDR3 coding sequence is TGTGCCAGCAGTGGAGGGGGAGTACTAGCCTACGAGCAGTACTTC. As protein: CASSGGGVLAYEQYF.

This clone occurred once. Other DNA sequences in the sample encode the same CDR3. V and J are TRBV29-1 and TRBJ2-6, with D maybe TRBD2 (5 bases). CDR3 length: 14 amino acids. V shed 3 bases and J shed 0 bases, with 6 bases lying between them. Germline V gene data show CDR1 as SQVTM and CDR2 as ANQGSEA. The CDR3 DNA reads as TGCAGCGTTGAGGAGGTCTCTGGGGCCAACGTCCTGACTTTC. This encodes CSVEEVSGANVLTF.

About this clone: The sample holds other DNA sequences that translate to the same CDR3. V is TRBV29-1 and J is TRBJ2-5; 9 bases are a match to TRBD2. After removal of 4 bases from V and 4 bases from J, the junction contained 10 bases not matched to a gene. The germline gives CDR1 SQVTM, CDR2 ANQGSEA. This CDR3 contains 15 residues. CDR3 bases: TGCAGCGTTGTCGTAGCGGGAGAGGCACGAGAGACCCAGTACTTC. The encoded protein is CSVVVAGEARETQYF.

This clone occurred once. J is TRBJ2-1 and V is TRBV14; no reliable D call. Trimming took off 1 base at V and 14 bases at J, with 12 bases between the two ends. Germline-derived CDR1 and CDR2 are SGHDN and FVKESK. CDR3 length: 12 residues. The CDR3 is CASSQGSRSEFF. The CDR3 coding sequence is TGTGCCAGCAGCCAAGGATCCCGTTCGGAGTTCTTC.

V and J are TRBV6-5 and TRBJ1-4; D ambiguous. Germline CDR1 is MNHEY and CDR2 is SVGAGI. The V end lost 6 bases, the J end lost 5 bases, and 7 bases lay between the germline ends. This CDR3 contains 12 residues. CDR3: CASSQRNEKLFF. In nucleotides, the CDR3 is TGTGCCAGCAGCCAAAGAAATGAAAAACTGTTTTTT.

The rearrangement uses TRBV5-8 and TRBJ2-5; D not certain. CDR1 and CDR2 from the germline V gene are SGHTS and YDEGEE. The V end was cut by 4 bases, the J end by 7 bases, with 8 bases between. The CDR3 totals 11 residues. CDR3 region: CASSPRGTQYF. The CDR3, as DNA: TGTGCCAGCAGCCCCCGTGGGACCCAGTACTTC.

In DNA form, the CDR3 reads TGTGCCAGCAGCCCACCGGACTCCTACGAGCAGTACTTC. Residues: CASSPPDSYEQYF. This chain links TRBV28 with TRBJ2-7, with D uncertain. Germline CDR1 is MDHEN and CDR2 is SYDVKM. This CDR3 has 13 amino acids. V was clipped by 6 bases and J by 0 bases, with 9 bases between them.

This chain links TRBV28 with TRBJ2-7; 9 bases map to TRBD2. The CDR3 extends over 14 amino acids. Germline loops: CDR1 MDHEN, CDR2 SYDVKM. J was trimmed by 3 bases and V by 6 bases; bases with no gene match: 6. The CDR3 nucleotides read TGTGCCAGCAGCCGCGTGCGGGGGGGCTACGAGCAGTACTTC. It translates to CASSRVRGGYEQYF.

This chain's CDR3 is CASGRANTGELFF. The CDR3 coding sequence is TGTGCCTCCGGGAGGGCGAACACCGGGGAGCTGTTTTTT. The chain couples TRBV7-9 to TRBJ2-2; 8 bases fit TRBD2. Germline V gives CDR1 SEHNR, CDR2 FQNEAQ (reference sequence). The CDR3 sequence is 13 residues long. After removal of 11 bases from V and 0 bases from J, the junction contained 2 bases not matched to a gene.